This T cell receptor (beta chain) appears in the sequencing data of a study of T cells in Graves' hyperthyroidism and ophthalmopathy. The study's findings and limits: Blood also contained most expanded thyroid clonotypes above 0.001.

The CDR3 runs to 13 residues. V lost 5 bases, J lost 7 bases, and 7 bases stayed unmatched. The germline V gene encodes CDR1 LNHDA and CDR2 SQIVND (reference sequence). Concerning this clonotype itself: Antigen unknown.

RNA transcripts were the template for amplifying TCR beta CDR3 regions. The TCR CDR3 was amplified in a first-round RT-PCR using the HTBI primer set. One entry per CDR3 protein results from TCRdb running MiXCR on the multiplex PCR reads. The sample includes about 300,000 distinct CDR3 sequences, approximately 15% seen only once; the top ten take approximately 7.9%. The sample consisted of blood. The chain links TRBV19 to TRBJ1-1; 7 bases align to TRBD1. This clonotype was sampled from a woman in her thirties or forties with Graves' hyperthyroidism. CDR3 region: CASSLQGRNEAFF. The CDR3 DNA follows: TGTGCCAGTAGTCTACAGGGGCGTAATGAAGCTTTCTTT. Full variable domain (missing parts from reference TRBV19 and TRBJ1-1): DGGITQSPKYLFRKEGQNVTLSCEQNLNHDAMYWYRQDPGQGLRLIYYSQIVNDFQKGDIAEGYSVSREKKESFPLTVTSAQKNPTAFYLCASSLQGRNEAFFGQGTRLTVV.